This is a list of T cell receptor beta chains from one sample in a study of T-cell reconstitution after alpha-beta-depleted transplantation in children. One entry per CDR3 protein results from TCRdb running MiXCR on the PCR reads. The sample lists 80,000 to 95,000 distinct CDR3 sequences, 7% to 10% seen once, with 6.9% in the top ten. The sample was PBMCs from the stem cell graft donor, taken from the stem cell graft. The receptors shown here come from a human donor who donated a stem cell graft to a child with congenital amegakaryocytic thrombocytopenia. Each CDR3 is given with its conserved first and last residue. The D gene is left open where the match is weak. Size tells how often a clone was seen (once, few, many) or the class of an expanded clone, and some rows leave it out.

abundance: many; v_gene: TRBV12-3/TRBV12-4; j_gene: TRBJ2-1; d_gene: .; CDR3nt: TGTGCCAGCACCCCTCGGGCGGGGCTCTACAATGAGCAGTTCTTC; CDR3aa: CASTPRAGLYNEQFF
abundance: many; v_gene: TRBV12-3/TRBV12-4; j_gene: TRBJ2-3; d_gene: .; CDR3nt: TGTGCCAGCAGTAAGCAGCGGTGGGATACGCAGTATTTT; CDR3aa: CASSKQRWDTQYF
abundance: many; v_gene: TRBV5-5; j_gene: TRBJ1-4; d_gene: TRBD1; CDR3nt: TGTGCCAGCAGCCTTTCGACAGGGGGGGAAAAACTGTTTTTT; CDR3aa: CASSLSTGGEKLFF
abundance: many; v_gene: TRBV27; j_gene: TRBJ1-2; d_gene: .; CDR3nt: TGTGCCAGCCGACCCATCGGGGCGGGGGGCTACACCTTC; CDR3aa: CASRPIGAGGYTF
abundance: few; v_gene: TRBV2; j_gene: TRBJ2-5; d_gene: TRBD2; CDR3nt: TGTGCCAGCAGTGATTCGGCTAGCGGGGGGTTAGAGACCCAGTACTTC; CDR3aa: CASSDSASGGLETQYF
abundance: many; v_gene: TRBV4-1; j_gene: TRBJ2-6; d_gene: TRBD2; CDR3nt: TGCGCCAGCAGCCAAGAGGCTAGCGGACTCGGCGGGGCCAACGTCCTGACTTTC; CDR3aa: CASSQEASGLGGANVLTF
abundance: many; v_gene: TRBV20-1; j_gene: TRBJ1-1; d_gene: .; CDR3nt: TGCAGTGCTAGGGCTCATAGGACAGACATCATGAACACTGAAGCTTTCTTT; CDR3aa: CSARAHRTDIMNTEAFF
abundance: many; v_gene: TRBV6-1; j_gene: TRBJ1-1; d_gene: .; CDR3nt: TGTGCCAGCAGCCCCGATCTATACAAGAACACTGAAGCTTTCTTT; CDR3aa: CASSPDLYKNTEAFF
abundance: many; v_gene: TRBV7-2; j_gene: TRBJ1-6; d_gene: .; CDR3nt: TGTGCCAGCAGCTTAATAGCGGGACATTATAATTCACCCCTCCACTTT; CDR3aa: CASSLIAGHYNSPLHF
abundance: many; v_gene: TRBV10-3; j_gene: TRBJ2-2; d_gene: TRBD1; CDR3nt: TGTGCCACTGAGGGACAGAAGAACACCGGGGAGCTGTTTTTT; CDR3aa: CATEGQKNTGELFF
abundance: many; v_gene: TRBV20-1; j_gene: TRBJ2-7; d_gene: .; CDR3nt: TGCAGTGCCTCTACGACAGTCTCCTACGAGCAGTACTTC; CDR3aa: CSASTTVSYEQYF
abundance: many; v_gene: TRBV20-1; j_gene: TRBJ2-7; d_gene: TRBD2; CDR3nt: TGCAGTGCTAGGGGAGGGGTCGAGCAGTACTTC; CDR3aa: CSARGGVEQYF
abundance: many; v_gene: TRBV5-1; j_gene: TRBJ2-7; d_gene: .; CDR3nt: TGCGCCAGCAGCTCCGGGGGCTCCTACGAGCAGTACTTC; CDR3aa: CASSSGGSYEQYF
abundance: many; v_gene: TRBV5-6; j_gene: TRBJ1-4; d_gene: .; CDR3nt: TGTGCCAGCAGCTTGGGACCCAGCGTAGCCGAGAATGAAAAACTGTTTTTT; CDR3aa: CASSLGPSVAENEKLFF
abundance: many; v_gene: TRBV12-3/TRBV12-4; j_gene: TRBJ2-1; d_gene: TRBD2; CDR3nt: TGTGCCAGCAGTGATACCTTACCGGGACTAGCGGCTAACGAGCAGTTCTTC; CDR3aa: CASSDTLPGLAANEQFF
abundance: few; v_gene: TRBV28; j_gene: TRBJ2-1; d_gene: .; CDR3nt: TGTGCCAGCAGCTCATCCCGGGCAGCCTCCTACAATGAGCAGTTCTTC; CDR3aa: CASSSSRAASYNEQFF
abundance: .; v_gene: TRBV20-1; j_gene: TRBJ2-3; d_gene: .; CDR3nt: TGCAGTGCTAGGGGTACTAGTTCAGATACGCAGTATTTT; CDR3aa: CSARGTSSDTQYF
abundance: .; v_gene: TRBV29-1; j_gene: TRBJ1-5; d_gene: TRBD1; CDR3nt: TGCAGCGTCCGGGACAGGGGGTCCCAGCATTTT; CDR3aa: CSVRDRGSQHF
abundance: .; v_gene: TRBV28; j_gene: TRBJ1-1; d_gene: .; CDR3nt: TGTGCCAGCAGGGGAACAGGGTTTCGCACTGAAGCTTTCTTT; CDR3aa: CASRGTGFRTEAFF
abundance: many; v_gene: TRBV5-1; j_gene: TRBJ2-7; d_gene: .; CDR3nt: TGCGCCAGCAGCGAGAGAGACGAGCAGTACTTC; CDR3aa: CASSERDEQYF
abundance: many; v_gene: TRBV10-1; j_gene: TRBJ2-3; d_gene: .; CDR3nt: TGCGCCAGCAGTGAGTCCTCCCCGCCGGCGGATACGCAGTATTTT; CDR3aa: CASSESSPPADTQYF
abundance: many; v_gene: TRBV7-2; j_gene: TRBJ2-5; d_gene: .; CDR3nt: TGTGCCAGCAGCTTAGTTGACCGGGGCTACCAAGAGACCCAGTACTTC; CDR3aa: CASSLVDRGYQETQYF
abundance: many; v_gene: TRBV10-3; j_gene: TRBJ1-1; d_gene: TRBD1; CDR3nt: TGTGCCATCAGTGCACCGGGAGGGACAGGGCGTGCTTTCTTT; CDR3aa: CAISAPGGTGRAFF
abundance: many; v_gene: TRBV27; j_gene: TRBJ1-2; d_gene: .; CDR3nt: TGTGCCAGCAGTTTATTAGCAGGGAACTATGGCTACACCTTC; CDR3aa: CASSLLAGNYGYTF
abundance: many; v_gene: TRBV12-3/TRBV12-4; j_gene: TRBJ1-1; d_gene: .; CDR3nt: TGTGCCAGCAGTGGGGGGGGCTCATTGAACACTGAAGCTTTCTTT; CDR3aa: CASSGGGSLNTEAFF
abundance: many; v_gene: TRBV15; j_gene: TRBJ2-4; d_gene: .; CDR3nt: TGTGCCACCAGCAAACCCGGGGGAACCAAAAACATTCAGTACTTC; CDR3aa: CATSKPGGTKNIQYF
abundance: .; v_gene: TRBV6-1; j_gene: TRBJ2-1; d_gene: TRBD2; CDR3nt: TGTGCCAGCCGGACTAGCGGGAAAAATGAGCAGTTCTTC; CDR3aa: CASRTSGKNEQFF
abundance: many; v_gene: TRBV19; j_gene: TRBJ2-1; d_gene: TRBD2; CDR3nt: TGTGCCAGTAGTATAGGTCGTTGGGCTAGCGGGAGGGTTCTTTACAATGAGCAGTTCTTC; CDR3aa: CASSIGRWASGRVLYNEQFF
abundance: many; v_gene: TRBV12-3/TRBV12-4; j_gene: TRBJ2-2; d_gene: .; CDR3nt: TGTGCCAGCAGTTTAAACCGAGCCACCGGGGAGCTGTTTTTT; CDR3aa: CASSLNRATGELFF
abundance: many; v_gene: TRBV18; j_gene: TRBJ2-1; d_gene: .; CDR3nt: TGTGCCAGCTCACACCCGGGAGAGCCTAATGAGCAGTTCTTC; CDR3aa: CASSHPGEPNEQFF
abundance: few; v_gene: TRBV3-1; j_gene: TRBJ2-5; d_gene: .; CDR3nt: TGTGCCAGCAGCCATCCTGGTGGCTGGAAACAAGAGACCCAGTACTTC; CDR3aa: CASSHPGGWKQETQYF
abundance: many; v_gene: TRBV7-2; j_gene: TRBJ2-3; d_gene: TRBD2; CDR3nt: TGTGCCAGCAGTAAGGGAACTAGCGGCCCAGGGGATACGCAGTATTTT; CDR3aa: CASSKGTSGPGDTQYF
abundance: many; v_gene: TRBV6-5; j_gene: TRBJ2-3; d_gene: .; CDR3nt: TGTGCCAGCAGTTCTGTTGGGGGGCCCGCGAGTGAAGATACGCAGTATTTT; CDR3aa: CASSSVGGPASEDTQYF
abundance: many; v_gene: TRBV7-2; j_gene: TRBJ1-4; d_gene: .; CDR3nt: TGTGCCAGCAGTTTTTCTCGGGAGGTTAATGAAAAACTGTTTTTT; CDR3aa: CASSFSREVNEKLFF
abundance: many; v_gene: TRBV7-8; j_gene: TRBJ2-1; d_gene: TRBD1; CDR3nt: TGTGCCAGCAGCACTCGACAGGGGCGTAATGAGCAGTTCTTC; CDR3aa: CASSTRQGRNEQFF
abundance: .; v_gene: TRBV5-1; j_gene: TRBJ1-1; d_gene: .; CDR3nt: TGCGCCAGCAGCCCCCAGACGAACACTGAAGCTTTCTTT; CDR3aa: CASSPQTNTEAFF
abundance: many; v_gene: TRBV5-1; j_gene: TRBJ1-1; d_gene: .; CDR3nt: TGCGCCAGCAGCCGGACGGGTTCCACGAACACTGAAGCTTTCTTT; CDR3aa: CASSRTGSTNTEAFF
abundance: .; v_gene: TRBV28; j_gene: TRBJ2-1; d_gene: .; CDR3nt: TGTGCCAGCAGTTCGACAGGGAGGTTCCACAATGAGCAGTTCTTC; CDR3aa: CASSSTGRFHNEQFF
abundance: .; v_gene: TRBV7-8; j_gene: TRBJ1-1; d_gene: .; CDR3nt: TGTGCCAGCAGCTTATATCCGTCCTCCCGACAGACCCTGAACACTGAAGCTTTCTTT; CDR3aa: CASSLYPSSRQTLNTEAFF
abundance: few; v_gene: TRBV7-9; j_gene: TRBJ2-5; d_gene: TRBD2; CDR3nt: TGTGCCAGCAGCTTAACTGCGGGAGCAAGAGAGACCCAGTACTTC; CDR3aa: CASSLTAGARETQYF
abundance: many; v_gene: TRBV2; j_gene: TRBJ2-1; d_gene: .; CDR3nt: TGTGCCAGCAACCTCATCGGTGGGTTCCGTAATGAGCAGTTCTTC; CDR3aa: CASNLIGGFRNEQFF
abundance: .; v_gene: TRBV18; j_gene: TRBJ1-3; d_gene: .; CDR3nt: TGTGCCAGCCCCGGCCCGGCTATCTCTGGAAACACCATATATTTT; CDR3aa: CASPGPAISGNTIYF
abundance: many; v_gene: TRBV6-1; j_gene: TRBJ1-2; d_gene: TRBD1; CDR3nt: TGTGCCAGCACCCGGACAGGGGGTTTTAACTATGGCTACACCTTC; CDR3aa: CASTRTGGFNYGYTF
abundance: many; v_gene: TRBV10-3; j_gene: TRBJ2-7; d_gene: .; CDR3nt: TGTGCCATCAGTGAGCTCTACGAGCAGTACTTC; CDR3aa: CAISELYEQYF
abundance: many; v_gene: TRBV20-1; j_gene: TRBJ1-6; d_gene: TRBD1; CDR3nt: TGCAGTGCTACCGCAGGGGGCGTTTATAATTCACCCCTCCACTTT; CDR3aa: CSATAGGVYNSPLHF
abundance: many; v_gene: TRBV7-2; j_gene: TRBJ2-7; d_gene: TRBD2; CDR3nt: TGTGCCAGCAGCCTTCGTGGGACTAGCGGCTACGAGCAGTACTTC; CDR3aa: CASSLRGTSGYEQYF
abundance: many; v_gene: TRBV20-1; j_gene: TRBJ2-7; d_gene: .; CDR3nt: TGCAGTGCTAGACCGGACGGAGCCTACGAGCAGTACTTC; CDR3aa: CSARPDGAYEQYF
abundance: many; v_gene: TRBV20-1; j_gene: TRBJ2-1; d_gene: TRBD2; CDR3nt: TGCAGTGCTGTTCCCACTAGCGGGGGCCCCTACAATGAGCAGTTCTTC; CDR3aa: CSAVPTSGGPYNEQFF
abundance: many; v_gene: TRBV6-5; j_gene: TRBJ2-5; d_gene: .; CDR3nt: TGTGCCAGCAGTTACCACGCCGACAGCCAAGAGACCCAGTACTTC; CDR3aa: CASSYHADSQETQYF
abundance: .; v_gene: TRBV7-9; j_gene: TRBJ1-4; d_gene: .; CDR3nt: TGTGCCATAACCGGGCCCCCCGGAGAAAAACTGTTTTTT; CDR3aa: CAITGPPGEKLFF
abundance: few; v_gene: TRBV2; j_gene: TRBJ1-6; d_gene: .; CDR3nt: TGTGCCAGCAGTCCGCAGGGATGGACACCCCTCCACTTT; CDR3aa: CASSPQGWTPLHF
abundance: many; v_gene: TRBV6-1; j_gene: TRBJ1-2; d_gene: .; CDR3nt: TGTGCCAGCAGCCGCGGTGGGACTAACTATGGCTACACCTTC; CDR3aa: CASSRGGTNYGYTF